A selection of T cell receptor beta chains follows, all from one sample in a study of OX40 agonist ivuxolimab in advanced cancers. TCRdb keeps only in-frame clones here, not all; method: immunoSEQ multiplex PCR. The table has fewer than 85,000 clones, approximately 90% seen once. Material: CD4+ or CD8+ T cells sorted from blood, obtained in a trial of the OX40 agonist ivuxolimab. These TCRs come from an adult with an advanced solid tumor such as melanoma, head and neck, liver or kidney cancer. Each CDR3 is given with its conserved first and last residue. The D gene is left open where the match is weak. The size entry is marked missing in some rows and otherwise reads once, few, many or a size class.

V	size	D	J	length	DNA	CDR3
TRBV6-5	NA	TRBD1	TRBJ2-7	14	TGTGCCAGCAGCGCCGGGACAGGATACTACGAGCAGTACTTC	CASSAGTGYYEQYF
TRBV5-1	NA	NA	TRBJ2-5	17	TGCGCCAGCAGCTTGGCCCGATCGGGAGCAGGGCAAGAGACCCAGTACTTC	CASSLARSGAGQETQYF
TRBV5-1	NA	TRBD2	TRBJ2-4	16	TGCGCCAGCAGCTTGGGGACTAGCGCGGGTCTGAACATTCAGTACTTC	CASSLGTSAGLNIQYF
TRBV6-1	NA	NA	TRBJ2-7	12	TGTGCCAGCAGTCCGACAGGAGACGAGCAGTACTTC	CASSPTGDEQYF
TRBV28	NA	NA	TRBJ2-2	10	TGTGCCAGCAGCACCGGGGAGCTGTTTTTT	CASSTGELFF
TRBV28	NA	NA	TRBJ2-2	15	NA	CASSSLDKNTGELFF
TRBV30	NA	NA	TRBJ2-7	13	TGTGCCTGGAGTGCTCCCCCGGTCTACGAGCAGTACTTC	CAWSAPPVYEQYF
TRBV7-8	NA	NA	TRBJ2-3	14	TGTGCCAGCAATCACTTGACTAGCACAGATACGCAGTATTTT	CASNHLTSTDTQYF
TRBV21-1	NA	NA	TRBJ2-2	12	TGTGCCAGCAGCTCTTACGGCGGGGAGCTGTTTTTT	CASSSYGGELFF
TRBV19	NA	NA	TRBJ1-1	12	TGTGCCAGTAGAAGGGGAGGCACTGAAGCTTTCTTT	CASRRGGTEAFF
TRBV29-1	NA	NA	TRBJ2-7	12	TGCAGCGTCCGGGACGGTCACTACGAGCAGTACTTC	CSVRDGHYEQYF
TRBV9	NA	TRBD2	TRBJ2-2	16	TGTGCCAGCAGCGTAGGACTAGCGGGAAGCACCGGGGAGCTGTTTTTT	CASSVGLAGSTGELFF
TRBV19	once	TRBD1	TRBJ1-5	16	TGTGCCAGTAGTATAGACCGGGACAGGGTGGGTCAGCCCCAGCATTTT	CASSIDRDRVGQPQHF
TRBV2	NA	TRBD1	TRBJ1-1	14	TGTGCCAGCAGTAACGAAGGGGGCGGCACTGAAGCTTTCTTT	CASSNEGGGTEAFF
TRBV19	NA	NA	TRBJ1-5	13	TGTGCCAGTAGTATAGAGGGAAGTCGGCCCCAGCATTTT	CASSIEGSRPQHF
TRBV30	NA	NA	TRBJ1-1	14	TGTGCCTGGAGTGGGGATGGGGGAAGCACTGAAGCTTTCTTT	CAWSGDGGSTEAFF
TRBV7-2	NA	NA	TRBJ2-6	16	TGTGCCAGCAGCCTACCTATAAGCTCTGGGGCCAACGTCCTGACTTTC	CASSLPISSGANVLTF
TRBV5-1	NA	NA	TRBJ1-1	14	TGCGCCAGCAGCTTCGAGACAATGAACACTGAAGCTTTCTTT	CASSFETMNTEAFF
TRBV27	NA	NA	TRBJ2-1	14	TGTGCCAGCAGTTACTCCTCGGGGTACAATGAGCAGTTCTTC	CASSYSSGYNEQFF
TRBV10-2	NA	NA	TRBJ1-5	12	TGCGCCAGCAGTGAGCAGTTGGTGACCCAGCATTTT	CASSEQLVTQHF
TRBV5-6	once	NA	TRBJ1-3	14	TGTGCCAGCAGCCTCCGGGGCTCTGGAAACACCATATATTTT	CASSLRGSGNTIYF
TRBV27	NA	TRBD1	TRBJ1-1	16	TGTGCCAGCAGTTTGGGGGGGACAGGGGGCGCGGGTGAAGCTTTCTTT	CASSLGGTGGAGEAFF
TRBV28	few	NA	TRBJ1-1	12	TGTGCCAGCGACACAGGGTACACTGAAGCTTTCTTT	CASDTGYTEAFF
TRBV6-5	NA	NA	TRBJ2-2	13	TGTGCCAGCAGCCGCACAGGCACCGGGGAGCTGTTTTTT	CASSRTGTGELFF
TRBV2	NA	NA	TRBJ1-1	13	TGTGCCAGTCACAGGGAAGTTGGCACTGAAGCTTTCTTT	CASHREVGTEAFF
TRBV6-5	few	TRBD2	TRBJ2-3	14	TGTGCCAGCAAAATAGCGGGGGGGGCAGATACGCAGTATTTT	CASKIAGGADTQYF
TRBV28	NA	NA	TRBJ2-2	15	TGTGCCAGCAGACAAGCTTATCTGAACACCGGGGAGCTGTTTTTT	CASRQAYLNTGELFF
TRBV6-5	NA	NA	TRBJ2-3	16	TGTGCCAGCAGTTACTCTCCGCCGGCGGACACAGATACGCAGTATTTT	CASSYSPPADTDTQYF
TRBV2	NA	TRBD1	TRBJ2-5	14	TGTGCCAGCAGTCTCAGGGGGATAGTGGAGACCCAGTACTTC	CASSLRGIVETQYF
TRBV6-6	NA	NA	TRBJ2-3	11	TGTGCCAGCAGAGAAGGAGATACGCAGTATTTT	CASREGDTQYF
TRBV27	once	NA	TRBJ2-7	14	TGTGCCAGCAGGGGGATCGGTAGGAGCTACGAGCAGTACTTC	CASRGIGRSYEQYF
TRBV5-6	NA	TRBD1	TRBJ2-5	14	TGTGCCAGCAGGTACAGGGGGTATCAAGAGACCCAGTACTTC	CASRYRGYQETQYF
TRBV7-8	NA	NA	TRBJ2-1	15	TGTGCCAGCAGCTTACGGGGCCCTTTCTACAATGAGCAGTTCTTC	CASSLRGPFYNEQFF
TRBV11-2	NA	TRBD2	TRBJ2-7	15	TGTGCCAGCAGCTTAGAAAGCGGGAATCGGTACGAGCAGTACTTC	CASSLESGNRYEQYF
TRBV25-1	NA	TRBD2	TRBJ2-1	15	TGTGCCAGCAGTAAACCGGGACTAGCGACGAATGAGCAGTTCTTC	CASSKPGLATNEQFF
TRBV2	NA	NA	TRBJ1-5	14	TGTGCCAGCACAAACCGGGACAGCAATCAGCCCCAGCATTTT	CASTNRDSNQPQHF
TRBV6-4	NA	TRBD1	TRBJ2-6	16	TGTGCCAGCAGTCAATCAGGGGGCGCTGGGGCCAACGTCCTGACTTTC	CASSQSGGAGANVLTF
TRBV27	NA	TRBD1	TRBJ1-5	15	TGTGCCAGCAGTTCAGGGGGACAGGGCTACCAGCCCCAGCATTTT	CASSSGGQGYQPQHF
TRBV6-1	NA	TRBD1	TRBJ1-2	14	TGTGCCAGCAACGAAGGACAGGGCTTCTATGGCTACACCTTC	CASNEGQGFYGYTF
TRBV4-2	once	NA	TRBJ2-6	17	TGTGCCAGCAGCCGCGAGGGGGGCCTCGGAGGGGCCAACGTCCTGACTTTC	CASSREGGLGGANVLTF
TRBV7-9	NA	NA	TRBJ2-7	16	TGTGCCAGCAGTAACCCAGCGGTCCCAGGTGCCGACGAGCAGTACTTC	CASSNPAVPGADEQYF
TRBV29-1	NA	NA	TRBJ1-2	11	TGCAGCGGTGATGCAGGGGATGGCTACACCTTC	CSGDAGDGYTF
TRBV27	NA	TRBD2	TRBJ2-7	16	TGTGCCAGCACTCTTAATTTTGGACTAGCGCGCTACGAGCAGTACTTC	CASTLNFGLARYEQYF
TRBV5-1	NA	NA	TRBJ1-5	16	TGCGCCAGCAGCTTGGGGGGAGCGGGAAGCAATCAGCCCCAGCATTTT	CASSLGGAGSNQPQHF
TRBV7-9	once	TRBD1	TRBJ2-1	14	TGTGCCAGCAGCCCGGACAGGGGCCACAATGAGCAGTTCTTC	CASSPDRGHNEQFF
TRBV5-4	NA	NA	TRBJ2-5	16	TGTGCCAGCAGCGGGTATAAGGTGTTGAGCGGAGAGACCCAGTACTTC	CASSGYKVLSGETQYF
TRBV19	once	NA	TRBJ1-2	17	TGTGCCAGTAGTATAGATCTTGGAGCGCAAACTTTCTATGGCTACACCTTC	CASSIDLGAQTFYGYTF
TRBV11-2	NA	NA	TRBJ1-1	14	TGTGCCAGCAGACAGGCAATAAGTAGGACTGAAGCTTTCTTT	CASRQAISRTEAFF
TRBV4-1	NA	NA	TRBJ2-4	15	TGCGCCAGCAGCCAAGCAATTTGGCGGGAAAACATTCAGTACTTC	CASSQAIWRENIQYF
TRBV19	NA	NA	TRBJ1-2	15	TGTGCCAGTAGTATTCGGGGGGGGAGTAACTATGGCTACACCTTC	CASSIRGGSNYGYTF
TRBV9	once	TRBD2	TRBJ2-3	16	TGTGCCAGCAGCGTAGAGGGTAGCGGGAACCGAGATACGCAGTATTTT	CASSVEGSGNRDTQYF
TRBV6-5	NA	NA	TRBJ1-2	13	TGTGCCAGCAGCCCCGGGGGACACTATGGCTACACCTTC	CASSPGGHYGYTF
TRBV21-1	NA	NA	TRBJ1-1	10	TGTGCCAGCAGAGACTATGAAGCTTTCTTT	CASRDYEAFF